What follows is one T cell receptor beta chain and its context. Its specificity is not known. These data come from a study of cytomegalovirus exposure and HLA in healthy donors. Study-level points and caveats: Donor immune exposure was known only as CMV serostatus.

V lost 6 bases to trimming and J lost 3 bases, with 6 bases between them. In germline, CDR1 is MNHEY, CDR2 SMNVEV (reference sequence). CDR3 length: 12 amino acids. PCR was performed using 60 Vbeta and 13 Jbeta primers. The method was immunoSEQ multiplex PCR; TCRdb's version includes in-frame clones alone and lacks a portion of them. The sample has some 120,000 clones, 77% seen once; the top ten hold approximately 11%. This clonotype originated in a man aged 40-49 years in good health and CMV-seropositive. The chain joins TRBV27 to TRBJ2-1; D may be TRBD2 (6 bases). Sequenced input: PBMCs. Written as DNA, the CDR3 is TGTGCCAGCAGGGACTACTACAATGAGCAGTTCTTC. This sequence encodes CASRDYYNEQFF.